The 27 T cell receptor beta chains presented below share a single source sample, sequenced in a study of T-cell reconstitution after alpha-beta-depleted transplantation in children (dated by TCRdb to about 2016). Per the publication, the treatment or condition label means: allogeneic hematopoietic cell transplantation with graft depleted of TCRalphabeta T cells and CD19 B cells. Library preparation used PCR. TCRdb shows the sequencer as Illumina HiSeq 2500. TCR library preparation used molecular barcoding, with unique molecular identifiers applied to normalize quantification of the TCRbeta repertoire. The public reads were quality trimmed at Q25 with fastp and then assembled into clones with MiXCR by TCRdb, keeping productive beta chains. Rows with one shared CDR3 protein collapse into an entry with the most common genes and DNA. This sample holds about 200,000 distinct CDR3 sequences; roughly 8.3% were observed only once. The top ten hold approximately 34% of the sample.

Specimen: PBMCs, mostly from graft donor cells, collected 360 days after TCRalphabeta/CD19-depleted stem cell transplant. These receptor sequences come from a male patient aged 2 to 10 who had a stem cell transplant for acute myeloid leukemia, so the T cells may come from the graft donor.

This clonotype was seen only a few times. J is TRBJ1-4 and V is TRBV29-1; possible D gene TRBD1, 5 bases. CDR1 is SQVTM, CDR2 ANQGSEA, per germline. Trimming shortened V by 5 bases and J by 8 bases, and 12 bases separated the two germline ends. The CDR3 sequence is 12 residues long. The DNA of the CDR3 is TGCAGCGTTCTTCTCAGGGAGGAAAAACTGTTTTTT. It translates to CSVLLREEKLFF. The variable domain in full, with the rest retrieved from reference TRBV29-1 and TRBJ1-4, is SAVISQKPSRDICQRGTSLTIQCQVDSQVTMMFWYRQQPGQSLTLIATANQGSEATYESGFVIDKFPISRPNLTFSTLTVSNMSPEDSSIYLCSVLLREEKLFFGSGTQLSVL.

The genes are TRBV7-2 and TRBJ2-1; no clear D. The CDR3 is made up of 17 amino acids. Trimming cost V 4 bases and J 3 bases, with 19 bases left between them. Germline CDR1 is SGHTA and CDR2 is FQGNSA. The CDR3 DNA follows: TGTGCCAGCAGCTCGCCCTCCAAGGCAGCCCTCTACAATGAGCAGTTCTTC. Its protein product is CASSSPSKAALYNEQFF.

The rearrangement uses TRBV7-9 and TRBJ2-5; 8 bases line up with TRBD2. Unmatched junction bases numbered 10, after V lost 5 bases and J lost 5 bases. CDR1 SEHNR and CDR2 FQNEAQ come from the germline V gene (reference sequence). The CDR3 sequence is 15 residues long. The CDR3 coding sequence is TGTGCCAGCAGCCAAGCCGGGACTAGTTCGGAGACCCAGTACTTC. It is translated as CASSQAGTSSETQYF.

There are a few counts of this clonotype. The chain recombines TRBV4-2 with TRBJ2-5; TRBD2 matches 9 bases. The CDR3 runs to 15 residues. Germline V lookup: CDR1 LGHNA, CDR2 YNFKEQ. Trimming at V came to 5 bases and at J to 3 bases, leaving 7 bases not matched to a gene. CDR3 bases: TGTGCCAGCAGCAGAACGGGACTAGCAGAAGAGACCCAGTACTTC. It encodes CASSRTGLAEETQYF.

In this sample, this clonotype turned up a few times. The chain is built from TRBV12-3 or TRBV12-4 and TRBJ2-5; 9 bases are shared with TRBD1. Trimming removed 1 base from V and 1 base from J; junction bases left unmatched: 1. This CDR3 is 15 amino acids long. CDR3 residues: CASSLGDRVQETQYF. As DNA, the CDR3 is TGTGCCAGCAGTTTAGGGGACAGGGTCCAAGAGACCCAGTACTTC.

This clonotype was counted a few times. The genes are TRBV4-3 and TRBJ2-2, with TRBD2 matching over 8 bases. Looked up from germline, CDR1 is LGHNA and CDR2 is YSLEER. This CDR3 is built from 17 residues. With V trimmed by 0 bases and J by 2 bases, 5 bases remained unmatched. CDR3 protein: CASSQEPGGRNTGELFF. The CDR3 DNA is TGCGCCAGCAGCCAAGAGCCGGGGGGGCGCAACACCGGGGAGCTGTTTTTT.

There are a few counts of this clonotype. This sequence joins TRBV10-3 and TRBJ2-7; 7 nucleotides agree with TRBD2. The germline V gene encodes CDR1 ENHRY and CDR2 SYGVKD. After removal of 5 bases from V and 6 bases from J, the junction contained 7 bases not matched to a gene. The CDR3 spans 13 residues. The CDR3, as DNA: TGTGCCATCAGTCCCGGACTAGGAGGCGAGCAGTACTTC. Translated, it gives CAISPGLGGEQYF.

The V gene is TRBV7-8, the J gene TRBJ2-1, with 10 bases aligning to TRBD2. V was pared by 2 bases and J by 5 bases, with 3 bases of the junction left unmatched. Germline CDR1 SGHVS, CDR2 FQNEAQ. CDR3 length: 15 residues. This CDR3 is CASSLPSGGHNEQFF. The CDR3 DNA reads as TGTGCCAGCAGCTTACCTAGCGGGGGACACAATGAGCAGTTCTTC.

This clonotype occurred many times. This sequence joins TRBV5-1 and TRBJ2-3; D possibly corresponds to TRBD1 (6 bases). V lost 5 bases and J lost 0, with 10 bases in between. This CDR3 region has 14 residues. Germline V gives CDR1 SGHRS, CDR2 YFSETQ. The CDR3 spells CASRLGASTDTQYF. The CDR3, as DNA: TGCGCCAGCAGACTGGGGGCTAGCACAGATACGCAGTATTTT.

This clonotype was seen at least ten times. The CDR3 sequence is CASSFNRAGGMAGELFF. DNA for the CDR3: TGTGCCAGCAGCTTCAACAGGGCTGGCGGGATGGCCGGGGAGCTGTTTTTT. The V call is TRBV11-2, the J call TRBJ2-2, with D perhaps matching TRBD1 or TRBD2 (6 bases each). Between the trimmed V and J ends, which lost 3 bases and 6 bases, there was a span of 20 bases. The germline V gene has CDR1 SGHAT and CDR2 FQNNGV. The CDR3 loop spans 17 amino acids.

This clonotype was recorded at least ten times. The chain carries TRBV20-1 and TRBJ2-1; tentatively, D is TRBD2 (5 bases). Trimming removed 3 bases at V and 3 bases at J, with 12 bases between. CDR1 and CDR2 (germline): DFQATT, SNEGSKA (reference sequence). The CDR3 consists of 14 residues. The CDR3 loop reads CSARGSGNYNEQFF. For the CDR3, the DNA is TGCAGTGCTAGGGGGAGCGGAAACTACAATGAGCAGTTCTTC.

V is TRBV7-3 and J is TRBJ2-7, with D possibly being TRBD2 (5 bases). Germline CDR1 SGHTA, CDR2 FQGTGA. The CDR3 length is 13 residues. V shed 6 bases and J shed 3 bases, with 12 bases lying between them. CDR3 sequence reads: CASRRDKGYEQYF. The DNA of the CDR3 is TGTGCCAGCAGACGGGATAAAGGCTACGAGCAGTACTTC.

This clonotype was picked up a small number of times. This sequence joins TRBV29-1 and TRBJ2-3; D may be TRBD1 (5 bases). CDR3 size: 14 residues. V was shortened by 4 bases and J by 2 bases, with 13 bases between the two germline ends. The germline V gene encodes CDR1 SQVTM and CDR2 ANQGSEA. The CDR3 reads CSVAARQFTDTQYF. CDR3 bases: TGCAGCGTTGCGGCCCGACAGTTCACAGATACGCAGTATTTT.

This clonotype was recorded a few times. The J gene is TRBJ1-6, the V gene TRBV7-3, with D possibly being TRBD1 (6 bases). The V and J ends lost 5 bases and 7 bases respectively, with 15 bases between them. Germline V gene lookup returns CDR1 SGHTA and CDR2 FQGTGA. The CDR3 covers 15 residues. The CDR3 spells CASSMAGQGNSPLHF. CDR3 nucleotide sequence: TGTGCCAGCAGCATGGCAGGGCAGGGGAATTCACCCCTCCACTTT. Looking up the rest from reference TRBV7-3 and TRBJ1-6 gives the full variable domain: GAGVSQTPSNKVTEKGKYVELRCDPISGHTALYWYRQSLGQGPEFLIYFQGTGAADDSGLPNDRFFAVRPEGSVSTLKIQRTERGDSAVYLCASSMAGQGNSPLHFGNGTRLTVT.

This clonotype was observed many times. The rearrangement uses TRBV7-6 and TRBJ2-5; possibly TRBD1 for D (6 bases). The length of the CDR3 is 13 residues. The germline V and J ends were trimmed by 5 bases and 3 bases, with 10 bases remaining between them. Germline CDR1 SGHVS, CDR2 FNYEAQ. CDR3 sequence: CASSPGAEETQYF. The DNA of the CDR3 is TGTGCCAGCAGCCCAGGGGCAGAAGAGACCCAGTACTTC.

V and J are TRBV6-5 and TRBJ1-2; TRBD1 matches at 7 bases. The V gene end was trimmed by 7 bases and the J gene end by 8 bases; junction bases not matched to a gene: 7. The CDR3 has 12 residues. Germline V gene data show CDR1 as MNHEY and CDR2 as SVGAGI. CDR3 amino acids: CASMLRGAGYTF. The CDR3 region has the DNA TGTGCCAGCATGCTCAGGGGGGCGGGCTACACCTTC.

This clonotype was seen many times. The V and J genes are TRBV5-1 and TRBJ2-7; possibly TRBD1 for D (6 bases). Germline loops: CDR1 SGHRS, CDR2 YFSETQ. The CDR3 is made up of 12 amino acids. V shed 4 bases and J shed 5 bases, with 10 bases lying between them. The CDR3 is CASSPQGNEQYF. The CDR3 coding sequence is TGCGCCAGCAGCCCACAGGGTAACGAGCAGTACTTC.

This clonotype showed up many times. V is TRBV5-1 and J is TRBJ2-3; 14 bases fit TRBD2. The J segment lost 2 bases and the V segment lost 4 bases, leaving 3 bases of the junction unmatched. The CDR3 consists of 16 residues. CDR1 is SGHRS and CDR2 is YFSETQ in the germline V gene. This chain's CDR3 is CASSQGLAGATDTQYF. DNA of the CDR3: TGCGCCAGCAGCCAGGGACTAGCGGGGGCCACAGATACGCAGTATTTT. The variable domain in full, with the rest retrieved from reference TRBV5-1 and TRBJ2-3, is KAGVTQTPRYLIKTRGQQVTLSCSPISGHRSVSWYQQTPGQGLQFLFEYFSETQRNKGNFPGRFSGRQFSNSRSEMNVSTLELGDSALYLCASSQGLAGATDTQYFGPGTRLTVL.

The sample holds a few counts of this clonotype. V usage is TRBV7-3 and J usage is TRBJ2-1, with D perhaps TRBD2 (5 bases). CDR1 is SGHTA and CDR2 is FQGTGA in the germline V gene. With 3 bases removed from V and 0 bases from J, the gap between germline ends came to 12 bases. This CDR3 comprises 16 residues. The CDR3 DNA reads TGTGCCAGCAGCTTTGCCGAGCGGAACTCCTACAATGAGCAGTTCTTC. Translating gives CASSFAERNSYNEQFF.

J is TRBJ2-7 and V is TRBV11-1, with D tentatively TRBD1 or TRBD2 (5 bases each). The CDR3 extends over 12 amino acids. Trimming took 5 bases from V and 4 from J, leaving 9 bases between them. The germline CDR1 and CDR2 sequences are SGHAT and FQDESV (reference sequence). CDR3: CASSRDGYEQYF. The DNA of the CDR3 is TGTGCCAGCAGCCGGGACGGTTACGAGCAGTACTTC.

This clonotype was recorded a few times. The chain links TRBV27 to TRBJ1-1, with D hard to call. The germline V and J ends were trimmed by 5 bases and 0 bases, with 31 bases remaining between them. The CDR3 extends over 21 amino acids. CDR1 MNHEY and CDR2 SMNVEV come from the germline V gene (reference sequence). The CDR3 nucleotides are TGTGCCAGCAGTCCGCGCCCTAGGACTCGCTTGCAGGACCCCATGAACACTGAAGCTTTCTTT. This encodes CASSPRPRTRLQDPMNTEAFF.

The CDR3 DNA is TGCGCCAGCAGCCGGGCATCCGGGACCGCCAATGAAAAACTGTTTTTT. Its translation is CASSRASGTANEKLFF. This sequence joins TRBV4-3 and TRBJ1-4; tentative D call: TRBD1 (5 bases). The CDR3 is made up of 16 amino acids. Trimming took 4 bases from V and 5 from J, leaving 17 bases between them. CDR1 and CDR2 (germline): LGHNA, YSLEER.

This chain connects TRBV15 to TRBJ2-1; the D call may be TRBD1 or TRBD2 (6 bases each). The CDR3 is 15 amino acids. Per germline, CDR1 LNHNV and CDR2 YYDKDF (reference sequence). The ends were cut back, 3 bases at V and 5 bases at J, with 14 bases in the middle. CDR3 amino acids: CATSRTSGADNEQFF. The CDR3 DNA reads TGTGCCACCAGCAGGACGTCGGGGGCTGACAATGAGCAGTTCTTC. The entire variable domain, with the rest obtained from reference TRBV15 and TRBJ2-1, is as follows: DAMVIQNPRYQVTQFGKPVTLSCSQTLNHNVMYWYQQKSSQAPKLLFHYYDKDFNNEADTPDNFQSRRPNTSFCFLDIRSPGLGDTAMYLCATSRTSGADNEQFFGPGTRLTVL.

The CDR3 nucleotides read TGTGCCAGCAGCTTGGGACTAGCGGGAGTTTACGGAGATACGCAGTATTTT. The encoded protein is CASSLGLAGVYGDTQYF. The rearrangement uses TRBV11-2 and TRBJ2-3; 14 bases are shared with TRBD2. V lost 3 bases, J lost 5 bases, and 7 bases stayed unmatched. The germline gives CDR1 SGHAT, CDR2 FQNNGV. The CDR3 length is 17 residues.

This clonotype was counted ten times or more. This sequence joins TRBV9 and TRBJ2-1; no clear D gene. The CDR3 length is 16 residues. Trimming removed 4 bases from V and 1 base from J, with 15 bases in between. Germline values: CDR1 SGDLS, CDR2 YYNGEE. CDR3 coding DNA: TGTGCCAGCAGCCCACCGGACGGGCCTTCCTACAATGAGCAGTTCTTC. This encodes CASSPPDGPSYNEQFF.

This clonotype was seen a handful of times. V and J are TRBV3-1 and TRBJ2-1; 11 nucleotides align to TRBD2. Germline CDR1 LGHDT, CDR2 YNNKEL (reference sequence). CDR3 size: 17 residues. J was trimmed by 4 bases and V by 3 bases; bases with no gene match: 8. The DNA of the CDR3 is TGTGCCAGCAGCCATCGAATCCTAGCGGGGGGATACAATGAGCAGTTCTTC. Translating gives CASSHRILAGGYNEQFF.

This clonotype has just a few counts. V usage is TRBV7-9 and J usage is TRBJ1-1; 8 bases fit TRBD1. Germline V gives CDR1 SEHNR, CDR2 FQNEAQ (reference sequence). The V and J ends lost 4 bases and 3 bases, in that order; junction bases with no gene match: 10. The CDR3 has 16 residues. This CDR3 is CASSSYLGRGHTEAFF. In DNA form, the CDR3 reads TGTGCCAGCAGCTCCTACCTAGGCAGGGGGCACACTGAAGCTTTCTTT.